The 27 T cell receptor beta chains in this list originate from one sample, sequenced in a study of CD8 T cells in ankylosing spondylitis. TCRdb passed the 5' RACE reads through MiXCR, listing each CDR3 protein once. The table has approximately 150,000 distinct CDR3 sequences, roughly 31% seen once. What was sequenced was synovial fluid, either unsorted or a sorted T cell fraction (not recorded which). The origin of the receptors is a male donor with ankylosing spondylitis.

This clonotype was picked up a small number of times. The J gene is TRBJ1-1, the V gene TRBV20-1; D ambiguous. V lost 4 bases and J lost 6, with 12 bases in between. Germline CDR1 and CDR2: DFQATT and SNEGSKA (reference sequence). The CDR3 covers 12 residues. The CDR3 coding sequence is TGCAGTGCTACCGACGATACGTCTGAAGCTTTCTTT. Protein: CSATDDTSEAFF.

This clonotype was picked up one time. The rearrangement uses TRBV20-1 and TRBJ2-1; D perhaps matches TRBD1 (5 bases). This CDR3 comprises 13 residues. Germline V lookup: CDR1 DFQATT, CDR2 SNEGSKA (reference sequence). V dropped 5 bases and J dropped 3 bases, with 11 bases sitting between them. CDR3 amino acids: CSAPFRGYNEQFF. The CDR3 nucleotides read TGCAGTGCTCCTTTTAGGGGCTACAATGAGCAGTTCTTC.

This clonotype has ten or more counts. The chain joins TRBV12-3 or TRBV12-4 to TRBJ1-2; D is possibly TRBD1 (6 bases). The CDR3 consists of 15 residues. Trimming took off 5 bases at V and 1 base at J, with 14 bases between the two ends. As DNA, the CDR3 is TGTGCCAGCAGTCACCCCACACAGGGTAACTATGGCTACACCTTC. Protein: CASSHPTQGNYGYTF.

As for this clonotype: An end of the junction does not agree with germline; a read error may underlie this. This chain uses TRBV12-3 or TRBV12-4 with TRBJ2-6, with TRBD1 matching over 9 bases. This CDR3 is 19 amino acids long. The chain's CDR3 is CACSLAGTGRGSGANVLTF. The CDR3 DNA sequence: TGTGCCTGCAGTCTCGCCGGGACAGGGAGGGGCTCTGGGGCCAACGTCCTGACTTTC.

This clonotype was picked up a small number of times. The J gene is TRBJ2-6, the V gene TRBV5-6; TRBD1 might be the D (6 bases). The length of the CDR3 is 18 residues. Trimming removed 0 bases at V and 2 bases at J, with 15 bases between. CDR1 and CDR2 from the germline V gene are SGHDT and YYEEEE. This chain's CDR3 is CASSLAGRGFAGANVLTF. Written as DNA, the CDR3 is TGTGCCAGCAGCTTGGCCGGCAGGGGATTCGCTGGGGCCAACGTCCTGACTTTC.

The chain couples TRBV6-2 or TRBV6-3 to TRBJ2-3; no clear D. Trimming shortened V by 0 bases and J by 0 bases, and 10 bases separated the two germline ends. The length of the CDR3 is 16 residues. Germline V gene sequence: CDR1 MNHEY, CDR2 SVGEGT. Here the CDR3 DNA reads TGTGCCAGCAGTTACTCGACGCTTCTTAGCACAGATACGCAGTATTTT. Its protein is CASSYSTLLSTDTQYF.

This chain connects TRBV7-3 to TRBJ2-2; D is unclear. Trimming left V 4 bases short and J 6 bases short, with 9 bases between. Germline V gene sequence: CDR1 SGHTA, CDR2 FQGTGA. CDR3 length: 13 residues. The CDR3 region is CASSSYESGELFF. The DNA of the CDR3 is TGTGCCAGCAGCTCTTACGAGTCCGGGGAGCTGTTTTTT.

This clonotype was recorded many times. The rearrangement uses TRBV12-3 or TRBV12-4 and TRBJ2-1; 7 bases are a match to TRBD2. This CDR3 contains 15 residues. The J segment lost 3 bases and the V segment lost 3 bases, leaving 5 bases of the junction unmatched. The CDR3 is CASSLGREVYNEQFF. The CDR3, as DNA: TGTGCCAGCAGTTTGGGACGGGAGGTCTACAATGAGCAGTTCTTC.

The chain is built from TRBV30 and TRBJ2-7, with D perhaps assigned TRBD1 or TRBD2 (5 bases each). CDR1 is GTSNPN and CDR2 is SVGIG in the germline V gene (reference sequence). V lost 1 base, J lost 5 bases, and 12 bases lay in between. CDR3 length: 13 amino acids. As DNA, the CDR3 is TGTGCCTGGAGTGGGGGGAAGGGGAACGAGCAGTACTTC. The encoded protein is CAWSGGKGNEQYF.

This clonotype has a count of ten or more. The V call is TRBV21-1, the J call TRBJ2-4; the DNA was not compared with TRBD2, the D call given in the table. TRBV21-1 is a pseudogene locus. This CDR3 spans 18 amino acids. The CDR3 sequence: CASSPTFSGRAGENIQYF. CDR3 nucleotides: TGTGCCAGCAGCCCAACCTTTAGCGGGAGGGCCGGGGAAAACATTCAGTACTTC.

CDR3 DNA sequence: TGTGCCAGCACCCTGCAGTGGGGCAATCAGCCCCAGCATTTT. Translating gives CASTLQWGNQPQHF. J is TRBJ1-5 and V is TRBV7-2, with D unclear. V lost 7 bases to trimming and J lost 2 bases, with 12 bases between them. Germline CDR1 is SGHTA and CDR2 is FQGNSA. This CDR3 has 14 amino acids.

This clonotype was recorded a few times. V usage is TRBV4-1 and J usage is TRBJ2-5, with TRBD1 as a possible D gene (6 bases). CDR3 size: 16 residues. Germline V gene sequence: CDR1 MGHRA, CDR2 YSYEKL. The V gene lost 8 bases and the J gene lost 5 bases, with 24 bases spanning the gap. Here the CDR3 reads CASSRQGTQGAETQYF. In DNA, the CDR3 is TGCGCCAGCTCCCGGCAGGGGACACAGGGTGCCGAGACCCAGTACTTC.

The gene calls are TRBV20-1 and TRBJ1-2, with D perhaps TRBD1 (6 bases). This CDR3 region has 13 residues. Germline V gives CDR1 DFQATT, CDR2 SNEGSKA (reference sequence). Between the trimmed V and J ends, which lost 3 bases and 4 bases, there was a span of 12 bases. CDR3 protein: CSASDRTPYGYTF. The CDR3, as DNA: TGCAGTGCTAGTGACAGGACCCCCTATGGCTACACCTTC.

This clonotype was recorded a few times. The chain has TRBV7-9 and TRBJ2-7; 8 nucleotides match TRBD2. V was pared by 5 bases and J by 6 bases, with 6 bases of the junction left unmatched. The CDR3 totals 13 residues. Germline V gene sequence: CDR1 SEHNR, CDR2 FQNEAQ (reference sequence). In DNA form, the CDR3 reads TGTGCCAGCAGCCTCAGCGGGAGTCTCGAGCAGTACTTC. This gives the protein CASSLSGSLEQYF. The full variable domain, rest sourced from reference TRBV7-9 and TRBJ2-7, is DTGVSQNPRHKITKRGQNVTFRCDPISEHNRLYWYRQTLGQGPEFLTYFQNEAQLEKSRLLSDRFSAERPKGSFSTLEIQRTEQGDSAMYLCASSLSGSLEQYFGPGTRLTVT.

This clonotype was seen a handful of times. This chain uses TRBV14 with TRBJ1-6; D remains unclear. From germline, CDR1 is SGHDN and CDR2 FVKESK. With 1 base removed from V and 10 bases from J, the gap between germline ends came to 8 bases. CDR3 length equals 13 residues. The CDR3 nucleotides are TGTGCCAGCAGCCAAGGAAAGGGCTCACCCCTCCACTTT. It yields the protein CASSQGKGSPLHF.

This sequence joins TRBV12-3 or TRBV12-4 and TRBJ2-2; D is ambiguous. V lost 3 bases and J lost 3, with 8 bases in between. The CDR3 sequence is 14 residues long. Written as DNA, the CDR3 is TGTGCCAGCAGTTTGTTGGGATACACCGGGGAGCTGTTTTTT. This translates into CASSLLGYTGELFF.

The CDR3 region is CASSQDRYHTQYF. CDR3 nucleotide sequence: TGTGCCAGCAGCCAAGACCGCTACCATACGCAGTATTTT. V usage is TRBV3-1 and J usage is TRBJ2-3; D unresolved. The V end was cut by 0 bases, the J end by 7 bases, with 8 bases between. Germline CDR1 LGHDT, CDR2 YNNKEL (reference sequence). The CDR3 is 13 residues long.

The V and J genes are TRBV20-1 and TRBJ2-1, with 10 bases that match TRBD2. The germline CDR1 and CDR2 sequences are DFQATT and SNEGSKA (reference sequence). This CDR3 has 15 residues. The V gene end was trimmed by 5 bases and the J gene end by 7 bases; junction bases not matched to a gene: 11. The CDR3 reads CSAPHLAGGRNEQFF. Here the CDR3 DNA reads TGCAGTGCTCCTCACTTAGCGGGGGGAAGGAATGAGCAGTTCTTC.

This clonotype was seen ten or more times. The chain has TRBV20-1 and TRBJ2-1; no clear D. Germline CDR1 is DFQATT and CDR2 is SNEGSKA (reference sequence). The CDR3 is made up of 12 amino acids. Trimming left V 6 bases short and J 0 bases short, with 6 bases between. CDR3 residues: CSAPSSYNEQFF. CDR3 DNA: TGCAGTGCCCCTAGCTCCTACAATGAGCAGTTCTTC.

This clonotype was found a few times. The chain employs TRBV7-9 and TRBJ1-2; 9 bases fit TRBD1. Germline-derived CDR1 and CDR2 are SEHNR and FQNEAQ (reference sequence). The CDR3 is 16 amino acids. After removal of 4 bases from V and 4 bases from J, the junction contained 10 bases not matched to a gene. CDR3 region: CASSSGQGSSIYGYTF. CDR3 bases: TGTGCCAGCAGCTCAGGACAGGGGAGTTCGATCTATGGCTACACCTTC.

This clonotype was seen ten or more times. The chain joins TRBV29-1 to TRBJ1-1; TRBD1 matches 8 bases. The length of the CDR3 is 11 residues. J gave up 6 bases and V 6 bases, and 3 bases lay outside the gene matches. Germline values: CDR1 SQVTM, CDR2 ANQGSEA. CDR3 DNA sequence: TGCAGCGTCGGACAGGGCCCTGAAGCTTTCTTT. Translated: CSVGQGPEAFF.

The gene calls are TRBV4-2 and TRBJ1-4; TRBD1 agrees at 9 bases. Germline lookup yields CDR1 LGHNA and CDR2 YNFKEQ. The CDR3 spans 15 residues. V lost 3 bases to trimming and J lost 7 bases; unmatched junction nucleotides: 6. The CDR3 loop is CASSHLGQGVEKLFF. The CDR3 DNA reads TGTGCCAGCAGCCACCTGGGACAGGGTGTTGAAAAACTGTTTTTT.

The rearrangement uses TRBV28 and TRBJ1-1; 8 bases agree with TRBD1. Germline loops: CDR1 MDHEN, CDR2 SYDVKM. This CDR3 has 16 residues. J was trimmed by 5 bases and V by 3 bases; bases with no gene match: 11. Here the CDR3 DNA reads TGTGCCAGCAGTTTCCTCGGACAGGGAGGAGGTACTGAAGCTTTCTTT. As protein: CASSFLGQGGGTEAFF.

The rearrangement joins TRBV19 to TRBJ2-5; D possibly corresponds to TRBD2 (6 bases). The germline CDR1 and CDR2 sequences are LNHDA and SQIVND (reference sequence). There are 16 residues in the CDR3. V was trimmed by 7 bases and J by 2 bases, leaving 20 bases between them. The CDR3 reads CASNQEGRTRQETQYF. CDR3 DNA sequence: TGTGCCAGTAACCAGGAGGGACGGACAAGACAAGAGACCCAGTACTTC. The variable domain in full, with the rest retrieved from reference TRBV19 and TRBJ2-5, is DGGITQSPKYLFRKEGQNVTLSCEQNLNHDAMYWYRQDPGQGLRLIYYSQIVNDFQKGDIAEGYSVSREKKESFPLTVTSAQKNPTAFYLCASNQEGRTRQETQYFGPGTRLLVL.

The chain joins TRBV20-1 to TRBJ2-5; 8 bases align to TRBD2. CDR1 and CDR2 (germline): DFQATT, SNEGSKA (reference sequence). The CDR3 is made up of 15 amino acids. Unmatched junction bases numbered 14, after V lost 6 bases and J lost 5 bases. The CDR3 region is CSALTRRGVKETQYF. CDR3 nucleotides: TGCAGTGCGCTAACCCGGCGGGGGGTAAAGGAGACCCAGTACTTC.

The chain recombines TRBV12-3 or TRBV12-4 with TRBJ1-1, with unresolved D. The CDR3 is 13 amino acids. V lost 7 bases and J lost 4, with 13 bases in between. The CDR3 coding sequence is TGTGCCAGCAACCTGAGGGCGAGCACTGAAGCTTTCTTT. Translating it yields CASNLRASTEAFF.

The CDR3 protein is CASSSHPATGTYEQYF. The DNA for the CDR3 is TGTGCCAGCAGTTCCCACCCCGCGACAGGGACCTACGAGCAGTACTTC. The chain carries TRBV12-3 or TRBV12-4 and TRBJ2-7; TRBD1 aligns across 7 bases. The CDR3 covers 16 residues. Trimming removed 4 bases from V and 2 bases from J; junction bases left unmatched: 11.